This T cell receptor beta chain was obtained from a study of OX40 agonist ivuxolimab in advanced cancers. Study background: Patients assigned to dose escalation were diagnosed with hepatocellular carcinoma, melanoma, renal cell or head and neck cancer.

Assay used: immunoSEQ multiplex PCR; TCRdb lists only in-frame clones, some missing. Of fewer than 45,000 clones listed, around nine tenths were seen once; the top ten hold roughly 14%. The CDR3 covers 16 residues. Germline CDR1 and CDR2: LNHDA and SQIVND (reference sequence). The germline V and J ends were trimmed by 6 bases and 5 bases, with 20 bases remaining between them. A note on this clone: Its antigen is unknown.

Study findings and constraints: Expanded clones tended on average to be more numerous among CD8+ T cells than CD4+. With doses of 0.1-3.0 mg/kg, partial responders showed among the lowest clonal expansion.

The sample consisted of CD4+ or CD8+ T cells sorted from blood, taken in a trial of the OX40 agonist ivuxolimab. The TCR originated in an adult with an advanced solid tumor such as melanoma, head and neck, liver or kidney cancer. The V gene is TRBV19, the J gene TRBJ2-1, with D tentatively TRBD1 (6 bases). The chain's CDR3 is CASRAGVSRLNNEQFF. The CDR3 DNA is TGTGCCAGTAGGGCAGGGGTATCTCGACTAAACAATGAGCAGTTCTTC.